The 13 T cell receptor beta chains below come from one sample, sequenced in a study of neurological immune-mediated disorders. TCRdb analysed the 5' RACE reads with MiXCR anew, one entry per CDR3 protein. The table has some 66,000 distinct CDR3 sequences, 4.1% seen once. Sample: PBMCs. The source is a man between 45 and 60 years old with multiple sclerosis.

Ten or more counts support this clonotype. The chain joins TRBV4-1 to TRBJ2-7; D is unclear. Germline V gene data show CDR1 as MGHRA and CDR2 as YSYEKL. The V gene lost 0 bases and the J gene lost 2 bases, with 5 bases spanning the gap. This CDR3 has 13 amino acids. The CDR3 coding sequence is TGCGCCAGCAGCCAAGACCGCACCTACGAGCAGTACGTC. Protein sequence: CASSQDRTYEQYV.

There are many counts of this clonotype. V gene TRBV12-3 or TRBV12-4 combines with J gene TRBJ1-4; D possibly corresponds to TRBD1 (5 bases). The CDR3 has 12 residues. V lost 1 base and J 12 bases, leaving 9 bases between the germline ends. CDR3 bases: TGTGCCAGCAGTTTAGGCAGGGCGGAACTGTTTTTT. It specifies CASSLGRAELFF.

At least ten counts were recorded for this clonotype. One end of the junction fails to match germline, which may point to a read error. This chain links TRBV20-1 with TRBJ1-6; D is ambiguous. The germline CDR1 and CDR2 sequences are DFQATT and SNEGSKA (reference sequence). The CDR3 runs 15 residues. For the CDR3, the DNA is TGCAGTGCTAGAGATTCCCGACAACTAAATTCACCCCTCAACTTT. Amino acid sequence: CSARDSRQLNSPLNF.

This clonotype was seen at least ten times. The chain carries TRBV20-1 and TRBJ2-1; D unresolved. Trimming took 3 bases from V and 5 from J, leaving 5 bases between them. The CDR3 has 11 amino acids. CDR1 is DFQATT and CDR2 is SNEGSKA in the germline V gene (reference sequence). CDR3 nucleotides: TGCAGTGCTAGGTTTGACAATGAGCAGTTCTTC. Protein sequence: CSARFDNEQFF.

In its sample, this clonotype was seen many times. V and J are TRBV12-3 or TRBV12-4 and TRBJ1-3; no clear D. V lost 6 bases and J 0 bases, leaving 6 bases between the germline ends. The CDR3 is made up of 13 amino acids. CDR3 in amino acids: CASRRGSGNTIYF. Written as DNA, the CDR3 is TGTGCCAGCAGACGGGGCTCTGGAAACACCATATATTTT.

This clonotype showed up many times. For the CDR3, the DNA is TGCGCCAGCAGCCATCGACTAGTAGAAGAGACCCAGTACTTC. It is translated as CASSHRLVEETQYF. V usage is TRBV5-1 and J usage is TRBJ2-5, with D maybe TRBD2 (6 bases). V was pared by 4 bases and J by 3 bases, with 13 bases between. The CDR3 contains 14 residues. Per germline, CDR1 SGHRS and CDR2 YFSETQ.

The J gene is TRBJ2-2, the V gene TRBV29-1; TRBD2 matches at 7 bases. V shed 5 bases, J shed 5 bases, and the junction held 11 bases outside the gene matches. Germline CDR1 SQVTM, CDR2 ANQGSEA. This CDR3 is 15 amino acids long. The CDR3 protein is CSVQLLRGKTGELFF. Written as DNA, the CDR3 is TGCAGCGTTCAACTTTTGCGGGGGAAGACCGGGGAGCTGTTTTTT.

The chain couples TRBV10-3 to TRBJ1-6; possible D gene TRBD1, 6 bases. The CDR3 is 16 residues long. Germline loops: CDR1 ENHRY, CDR2 SYGVKD. V shed 9 bases and J shed 9 bases, with 24 bases lying between them. The CDR3 DNA reads TGTGCCATATCGTGGAGACAGGCAGGGGCTACTTCACCCCTCCACTTT. Protein: CAISWRQAGATSPLHF.

This clonotype was recorded at least ten times. The chain uses TRBV7-9 and TRBJ2-5; tentatively, D is TRBD1 (6 bases). CDR3 size: 14 residues. Germline V gene sequence: CDR1 SEHNR, CDR2 FQNEAQ (reference sequence). The V gene lost 5 bases and the J gene lost 2 bases, with 12 bases spanning the gap. Here the CDR3 DNA reads TGTGCCAGCAGCCCATGGCAGGGGCAAGAGACCCAGTACTTC. As protein: CASSPWQGQETQYF. The full variable domain, with the rest looked up from reference TRBV7-9 and TRBJ2-5, is DTGVSQNPRHKITKRGQNVTFRCDPISEHNRLYWYRQTLGQGPEFLTYFQNEAQLEKSRLLSDRFSAERPKGSFSTLEIQRTEQGDSAMYLCASSPWQGQETQYFGPGTRLLVL.

The sample holds many counts of this clonotype. CDR3 nucleotides: TGTGCCAGCAGCGTAGATATGGCGGGGGTTTACAATGAGCAGTTCTTC. It is translated as CASSVDMAGVYNEQFF. The chain has TRBV9 and TRBJ2-1; 7 bases align to TRBD2. V lost 0 bases and J lost 4; bases outside the gene matches: 7. Germline-derived CDR1 and CDR2 are SGDLS and YYNGEE. This CDR3 is built from 16 residues.

V is TRBV18 and J is TRBJ1-6; 8 bases align to TRBD1. Per the germline V gene, CDR1 is KGHSH and CDR2 is LQKENI. Trimming at V came to 5 bases and at J to 8 bases, leaving 5 bases not matched to a gene. There are 14 residues in the CDR3. The CDR3, as DNA: TGTGCCAGCTCAGCACAGGACAGGGATTCACCCCTCCACTTT. Its protein is CASSAQDRDSPLHF.

Many counts were recorded for this clonotype. The gene calls are TRBV20-1 and TRBJ1-6; no firm D call. CDR1 is DFQATT and CDR2 is SNEGSKA in the germline V gene (reference sequence). Trimming left V 3 bases short and J 6 bases short, with 9 bases between. The CDR3 has 13 residues. CDR3 protein: CSASGEGNSPLHF. DNA of the CDR3: TGCAGTGCTAGCGGGGAGGGTAATTCACCCCTCCACTTT.

This clonotype was counted many times. The V gene is TRBV4-1, the J gene TRBJ1-1; 8 nucleotides align to TRBD1. The germline gives CDR1 MGHRA, CDR2 YSYEKL. Trimming cost V 2 bases and J 1 base; bases outside gene matches: 0. The length of the CDR3 is 14 residues. The CDR3 DNA follows: TGCGCCAGCAGCCAACAGGGGGCGAACACTGAAGCTTTCTTT. This gives the protein CASSQQGANTEAFF.